The 10 T cell receptor beta chains in this list originate from one sample, sequenced in a study of shared clonotypes between healthy human individuals. Clones were read by immunoSEQ multiplex PCR, and TCRdb kept only the in-frame ones, dropping some. The sample lists a few hundred thousand clones, about 65% occurring once. Sequencing used memory CD4+ T cells sorted from blood. The sample's subset: CD45RA-negative fraction. These receptors were obtained from a man aged 25 to 40 in good health.

The chain employs TRBV11-3 and TRBJ2-1; the D is unclear. Trimming pared 3 bases from V and 4 bases from J, leaving 10 bases between. The CDR3 consists of 14 residues. Germline CDR1 is SGHNT and CDR2 is YENEEA. The CDR3 nucleotides are TGTGCCAGCAGCTTTAATGGCGATTACAATGAGCAGTTCTTC. Protein product: CASSFNGDYNEQFF.

The sample holds a few counts of this clone. The rearrangement uses TRBV29-1 and TRBJ2-7, with D uncertain. Germline values: CDR1 SQVTM, CDR2 ANQGSEA. Trimming left V 7 bases short and J 3 bases short, with 22 bases between. This CDR3 contains 15 residues. The CDR3 sequence: CSAKKGIEADYEQYF. CDR3 in DNA: TGCAGCGCCAAGAAAGGTATAGAAGCAGACTACGAGCAGTACTTC.

The sample holds one count of this clone. This chain connects TRBV19 to TRBJ2-2; D not resolved. With 8 bases removed from V and 7 bases from J, the gap between germline ends came to 14 bases. The germline V gene encodes CDR1 LNHDA and CDR2 SQIVND (reference sequence). The CDR3 is made up of 13 amino acids. The CDR3 spells CASSSQWGGELFF. The DNA of the CDR3 is TGTGCCAGTTCATCCCAATGGGGCGGGGAGCTGTTTTTT.

Here the CDR3 DNA reads TGCGCCAGCAGCTTGGACAGTGGGATTGGCAGCGAGCAGTACTTC. Protein: CASSLDSGIGSEQYF. This chain uses TRBV5-1 with TRBJ2-7, with D unresolved. V gave up 0 bases and J gave up 6 bases, with 16 bases separating them. Germline CDR1 reads SGHRS; CDR2 reads YFSETQ. The CDR3 has 15 amino acids.

The genes are TRBV7-6 and TRBJ2-3, with TRBD1 identical over 11 bases. The CDR3 is 14 amino acids. The V gene end was trimmed by 5 bases and the J gene end by 6 bases; junction bases not matched to a gene: 4. The germline V gene has CDR1 SGHVS and CDR2 FNYEAQ. DNA for the CDR3: TGTGCCAGCAGCCCCGGGACAGGGGGGGATACGCAGTATTTT. Translated: CASSPGTGGDTQYF.

The table lists this clone with a few counts. The J gene is TRBJ2-1, the V gene TRBV6-5, with TRBD1 matching over 7 bases. Per the germline V gene, CDR1 is MNHEY and CDR2 is SVGAGI. V lost 5 bases, J lost 5 bases, and 9 bases stayed unmatched. The CDR3 has 15 residues. CDR3 amino acids: CASSQNRGHNNEQFF. CDR3 in DNA: TGTGCCAGCAGTCAGAACAGGGGCCACAACAATGAGCAGTTCTTC.

The J gene is TRBJ1-5, the V gene TRBV4-1, with D uncertain. CDR1 is MGHRA and CDR2 is YSYEKL in the germline V gene. Trimming shortened V by 0 bases and J by 0 bases, and 6 bases separated the two germline ends. This CDR3 has 15 amino acids. The CDR3 DNA sequence: TGCGCCAGCAGCCAAGATCTCCTTAGCAATCAGCCCCAGCATTTT. Its protein product is CASSQDLLSNQPQHF.

The V and J genes are TRBV9 and TRBJ2-1, with 11 positions matching TRBD2. The CDR3 spans 15 residues. J gave up 2 bases and V 4 bases, and 2 bases lay outside the gene matches. Germline-derived CDR1 and CDR2 are SGDLS and YYNGEE. CDR3 DNA: TGTGCCAGCAGCAATAGCGGGAGGGCCTACAATGAGCAGTTCTTC. Its translation: CASSNSGRAYNEQFF.

This clone turned up a few times. V and J are TRBV5-5 and TRBJ1-5; the match to TRBD1 covers 10 bases. Germline CDR1 SGHKS, CDR2 YYEKEE (reference sequence). With 4 bases clipped from V and 0 bases from J, the junction kept 4 bases outside the gene matches. The CDR3 is made up of 16 amino acids. The CDR3 DNA sequence: TGTGCCAGCAGCCCGGGGACAGGGGATAGCAATCAGCCCCAGCATTTT. This codes for CASSPGTGDSNQPQHF.

The rearrangement links TRBV9 to TRBJ2-1; no reliable D call. The CDR3 consists of 14 residues. The ends were cut back, 0 bases at V and 1 base at J, with 5 bases in the middle. Germline V CDR1 and CDR2: SGDLS, YYNGEE. The CDR3, as DNA: TGTGCCAGCAGCGTAGGGGAATCCTACAATGAGCAGTTCTTC. This gives the protein CASSVGESYNEQFF.